This section outlines one T cell receptor beta chain sequence together with its context. This specimen comes from a study of cytomegalovirus exposure and HLA in healthy donors. Germline trimming cut 3 bases from V and 7 bases from J; bases unmatched to any gene: 6. CDR3 length: 15 amino acids. Germline CDR1 reads SGHRS; CDR2 reads YFSETQ. The PCR was carried out with 60 Vbeta primers and 13 Jbeta primers. TCRdb keeps only in-frame clones here, not all; method: immunoSEQ multiplex PCR. In the table there are about 190,000 clones, around three quarters of which are singletons. The sample was PBMCs. The origin of this receptor is a woman aged 18-29 years in good health and CMV-seronegative. The V gene is TRBV5-1, the J gene TRBJ1-6; TRBD1 matches 8 bases. CDR3 loop: CASSSRTGTNSPLHF. The DNA of the CDR3 is TGCGCCAGCAGCTCCCGGACAGGGACGAATTCACCCCTCCACTTT.